The rows below give T cell receptor beta chains drawn from one sample of a study of blood T cell repertoires in COVID-19. The repertoire was sequenced with immunoSEQ multiplex PCR; TCRdb's copy has only in-frame clones and lacks some. The profile shows under 300,000 clones, about four fifths of them singletons. Sequencing input: peripheral blood. These receptors all stem from a woman aged 18 to 35 with acute or convalescent COVID-19. Both conserved end residues are part of each CDR3. The order of the fields is J gene, D gene, clone size, V gene, CDR3 DNA, CDR3 protein. D genes are given only for firm matches. For some rows the clone size is stated as once, few or many, or as a class when expanded; others skip it.

TRBJ1-3,NA,NA,TRBV24-1,TGTGCCACCAGTGATGGACTGACCTCTGGAAACACCATATATTTT,CATSDGLTSGNTIYF
TRBJ1-3,NA,NA,TRBV10-2,TGCGCCAGCAGTATCGGTACCGGAAACACCATATATTTT,CASSIGTGNTIYF
TRBJ2-3,NA,NA,TRBV30,TGTGCCTGGAGTGTAGGAGGAATCCCTAGCACAGATACGCAGTATTTT,CAWSVGGIPSTDTQYF
TRBJ2-1,TRBD1,NA,TRBV11-2,TGTGCCAGCAGCTCCCTCGAGGGGGCGATGGTTGAGCAGTTCTTC,CASSSLEGAMVEQFF
TRBJ2-3,NA,NA,TRBV5-4,TGTGCCAGCAGCTTGGCCAGCGCGAGGTATTCAGATACGCAGTATTTT,CASSLASARYSDTQYF
TRBJ1-2,NA,NA,TRBV5-1,TGCGCCAGCGACAACGGTAACTATGGCTACACCTTC,CASDNGNYGYTF
TRBJ1-2,NA,NA,TRBV7-6,TGTGCCAGCAGCCCCGCGGCGGCTGCTAACTATGGCTACACCTTC,CASSPAAAANYGYTF
TRBJ1-2,NA,NA,TRBV29-1,TGCAGCGTTGAGTCATACAGGGACTATGGCTACACCTTC,CSVESYRDYGYTF
TRBJ2-5,NA,NA,TRBV7-7,TGTGCTAGCAGCCTAGACAGAATCCAAGAGACCCAGTACTTC,CASSLDRIQETQYF
TRBJ1-4,NA,NA,TRBV3-1/TRBV3-2,TGTGCCAGCAGCCAAGCGCGAAGGAGTAATGAAAAACTGTTTTTT,CASSQARRSNEKLFF
TRBJ2-1,TRBD2,NA,TRBV4-2,TGTGCCAGCAGCCAAGATAGGACTAGCGGGCAGAATGAGCAGTTCTTC,CASSQDRTSGQNEQFF
TRBJ2-1,NA,NA,TRBV3-1/TRBV3-2,TGTGCCAGCAGCCCCCTAGATGAGCTCGACAATGAGCAGTTCTTC,CASSPLDELDNEQFF
TRBJ2-1,TRBD2,NA,TRBV6-6,TGTGCCAGCAGTCAGACCGGGACTAGTGGCGGTGAGCAGTTCTTC,CASSQTGTSGGEQFF
TRBJ1-1,NA,NA,TRBV28,TGTGCCAGCAGTTTCTTCGGGGGACCCCTTGAAGCTTTCTTT,CASSFFGGPLEAFF
TRBJ1-2,NA,NA,TRBV6-2/TRBV6-3,TGTGCCAGCAGTTACGAGTTCGGGGGAAAGTTTCATGGCTACACCTTC,CASSYEFGGKFHGYTF
TRBJ2-2,NA,NA,TRBV6-2/TRBV6-3,TGTGCCAGCAGTTACTCGGTCAGGGGTTCCGGGGAGCTGTTTTTT,CASSYSVRGSGELFF
TRBJ1-6,TRBD1,NA,TRBV7-9,TGTGCCAGCAGCTTAGAACAGGGGGCTAATTCACCCCTCCACTTT,CASSLEQGANSPLHF
TRBJ2-1,NA,NA,TRBV10-3,TGTGCCATCGGCGGGGAATCGGGCAATGAGCAGTTCTTC,CAIGGESGNEQFF
TRBJ2-1,TRBD1,NA,TRBV6-2/TRBV6-3,TGTGCCAGCAGTTGGGGGGGGACAGGGGGCGATGAGCAGTTCTTC,CASSWGGTGGDEQFF
TRBJ2-3,TRBD1,NA,TRBV7-8,TGTGCCAGCAGCCACGGCAGGGCGACAGGGGGTCCAGATACGCAGTATTTT,CASSHGRATGGPDTQYF
TRBJ1-2,NA,NA,TRBV12-5,TGTGCTAGTGGTTTGGTTCGGGATTCGGGCTATGGCTACACCTTC,CASGLVRDSGYGYTF
TRBJ2-3,TRBD2,NA,TRBV19,TGTGCCAGTAGTATAGGATGGACTAGCGCAAGTCATTACACAGATACGCAGTATTTT,CASSIGWTSASHYTDTQYF
TRBJ1-1,NA,once,TRBV6-6,TGTGCCAGCAGTTTGCAGGGCACTGAAGCTTTCTTT,CASSLQGTEAFF
TRBJ1-2,NA,few,TRBV18,TGTGCCAGCTCACCATACCCCGGGGATCGGTATGGCTACACCTTC,CASSPYPGDRYGYTF
TRBJ1-2,NA,NA,TRBV12-5,TGTGCTAGTGGTTTCCTGACTGGACAAGGGTTCGGTGGCTACACCTTC,CASGFLTGQGFGGYTF
TRBJ2-3,NA,NA,TRBV6-2/TRBV6-3,TGTGCCAGCAGTTCCTATTCGGGAGATACGCAGTATTTT,CASSSYSGDTQYF
TRBJ1-6,TRBD1,NA,TRBV7-2,TGTGCCAGCAGCGGGGACAGGCACAATAATTCACCCCTCCACTTT,CASSGDRHNNSPLHF
TRBJ2-7,NA,NA,TRBV2,TGTGCCAGCAGGGAGAGTGGCAGCCGGTACTACGAGCAGTACTTC,CASRESGSRYYEQYF
TRBJ1-2,TRBD1,NA,TRBV19,TGTGCCAGTAGTATCCTTGGGGACAGGGCAAACTATGGCTACACCTTC,CASSILGDRANYGYTF
TRBJ1-4,NA,NA,TRBV11-2,TGTGCCAGCAGCTTATCGGACAGAGAAAAACTGTTTTTT,CASSLSDREKLFF
TRBJ1-5,NA,NA,TRBV28,TGTGCCAGCAGTTTCTCCCCCAGTCAGCCCCAGCATTTT,CASSFSPSQPQHF
TRBJ1-6,NA,NA,TRBV9,TGTGCCAGCAGCGGGGGCCCTAATTCACCCCTCCACTTT,CASSGGPNSPLHF
TRBJ2-1,TRBD2,NA,TRBV7-8,TGTGCCAGCAGCGCACGCCAGAGCGGGAGTGTCTCCTACAATGAGCAGTTCTTC,CASSARQSGSVSYNEQFF
TRBJ2-1,NA,NA,TRBV9,TGTGCCAGCGGACGGGGGGCGGGAGTGCGCGATGAGCAGTTCTTC,CASGRGAGVRDEQFF
TRBJ1-2,NA,few,TRBV2,TGTGCCAGCACTGGACAGAACTATGGCTACACCTTC,CASTGQNYGYTF
TRBJ1-5,TRBD1,NA,TRBV5-6,TGTGCCAGCAGCCAATACTGGGGGACAGGGGTCGGCCCTCAGCCCCAGCATTTT,CASSQYWGTGVGPQPQHF
TRBJ1-1,NA,NA,TRBV9,TGTGCCAGCAGCGCGAAGGGGATCGAGATCACTGAAGCTTTCTTT,CASSAKGIEITEAFF
TRBJ2-6,TRBD1,NA,TRBV19,TGTGCCAGTAGTAAGGGAAGGACAGGAAATACTGGGGCCAACGTCCTGACTTTC,CASSKGRTGNTGANVLTF
TRBJ2-7,NA,NA,TRBV29-1,TGCAGCGTTGAAGTGTCGGCAGGTGGCTCGTGGGAGCAGTACTTC,CSVEVSAGGSWEQYF
TRBJ2-1,TRBD2,NA,TRBV6-6,TGTGCCAGCAACGCGATGGGGGCGGGAGGGCGCCATGAGCAGTTCTTC,CASNAMGAGGRHEQFF
TRBJ2-1,NA,NA,TRBV24-1,TGTGCCACCAGGACGTGGGCCCTCAATGAGCAGTTCTTC,CATRTWALNEQFF
TRBJ1-1,NA,once,TRBV20-1,TGCAGTGCTGAAACGACAGGCGTGGCTTTCTTT,CSAETTGVAFF
TRBJ1-1,NA,NA,TRBV20-1,TGCAGTGCTAGTGTAGGGGATACTGAAGCTTTCTTT,CSASVGDTEAFF
TRBJ2-5,TRBD2,NA,TRBV7-6,TGTGCCAGCAGCCCTGGGACTACATGGCAAGAGACCCAGTACTTC,CASSPGTTWQETQYF
TRBJ1-2,NA,NA,TRBV5-5,TGTGCCAGCAGACGACAGAATTATGGCTACACCTTC,CASRRQNYGYTF
TRBJ2-7,NA,NA,TRBV6-5,TGTGCCAGCAGCGGGGATTACGAGCAGTACTTC,CASSGDYEQYF
TRBJ2-2,NA,NA,TRBV7-9,TGTGCCAGCAGCCCGCCTAGGGGGTCCGTCACCGGGGAGCTGTTTTTT,CASSPPRGSVTGELFF